This entry lists 24 T cell receptor beta chains sequenced from one sample in a study of blood T cell repertoires in COVID-19. Assay: immunoSEQ multiplex PCR; the TCRdb copy retains only in-frame clones and omits some. The repertoire has some 200,000 clones, around 80% of them found once; the top ten carry around 14%. Sequencing was done on a sample of peripheral blood. These receptors originate from a human donor in a cohort sampled during active COVID-19.

This chain joins TRBV27 and TRBJ1-6, with 7 bases that match TRBD1. The germline V gene has CDR1 MNHEY and CDR2 SMNVEV (reference sequence). J gave up 6 bases and V 8 bases, and 4 bases lay outside the gene matches. The CDR3 loop spans 13 amino acids. In DNA form, the CDR3 reads TGTGCCAGCTGGGACAGAGTTAATTCACCCCTCCACTTT. This codes for CASWDRVNSPLHF.

This chain joins TRBV4-1 and TRBJ1-1; D might be TRBD1 (5 bases). The germline gives CDR1 MGHRA, CDR2 YSYEKL. CDR3 size: 15 residues. Trimming removed 4 bases from V and 2 bases from J, with 14 bases in between. CDR3 coding DNA: TGCGCCAGCAGCCGTCGGACACAATCAAACACTGAAGCTTTCTTT. As protein: CASSRRTQSNTEAFF.

This chain uses TRBV10-1 with TRBJ2-1; TRBD1 might be the D (6 bases). Germline-derived CDR1 and CDR2 are WNHNN and SYGVQD (reference sequence). This CDR3 spans 16 amino acids. Between the trimmed V and J ends, which lost 7 bases and 6 bases, there was a span of 22 bases. CDR3 sequence reads: CASKYRELNLCNEQFF. The CDR3 region has the DNA TGCGCCAGCAAATACAGGGAATTGAATTTGTGCAATGAGCAGTTCTTC.

This chain uses TRBV9 with TRBJ2-5, with D tentatively TRBD2 (6 bases). The CDR3 loop spans 13 amino acids. V lost 4 bases and J 5 bases, leaving 12 bases between the germline ends. Germline V CDR1 and CDR2: SGDLS, YYNGEE. As DNA, the CDR3 is TGTGCCAGCAGCCAGGAGGGCCTCGAGACCCAGTACTTC. Its translation: CASSQEGLETQYF.

V gene TRBV3-1 (or the pseudogene TRBV3-2) combines with J gene TRBJ2-2, with 10 bases lining up with TRBD2. Unmatched junction bases numbered 4, after V lost 3 bases and J lost 9 bases. There are 14 residues in the CDR3. Germline assignment: CDR1 LGHDT and CDR2 YNNKEL (reference sequence). This CDR3 reads CASSHRTSGRELFF. In nucleotides, the CDR3 is TGTGCCAGCAGCCACCGAACTAGCGGGAGGGAGCTGTTTTTT.

The V gene is TRBV2, the J gene TRBJ1-1, with a weak D call TRBD1 (5 bases). The CDR3 is 13 amino acids. Germline V gives CDR1 SNHLY, CDR2 FYNNEI. Trimming removed 1 base at V and 4 bases at J, with 7 bases between. The CDR3 region is CASSEGQITEAFF. For the CDR3, the DNA is TGTGCCAGCAGTGAAGGACAGATCACTGAAGCTTTCTTT.

This chain uses TRBV28 with TRBJ1-1; D gene ambiguous. CDR1 is MDHEN, CDR2 SYDVKM, per germline. This CDR3 spans 14 amino acids. Trimming removed 5 bases at V and 4 bases at J, with 14 bases between. CDR3 DNA sequence: TGTGCCAGCAGTCCGCCCCGAGGAGTCACTGAAGCTTTCTTT. Encoded protein: CASSPPRGVTEAFF.

This chain links TRBV7-9 with TRBJ2-5; weak D call: TRBD2 (6 bases). CDR1 and CDR2 (germline): SEHNR, FQNEAQ (reference sequence). The CDR3 has 14 amino acids. The V end lost 2 bases, the J end lost 1 base, and 8 bases lay between the germline ends. CDR3 loop: CASSLREIQETQYF. In DNA form, the CDR3 reads TGTGCCAGCAGCTTACGGGAGATCCAAGAGACCCAGTACTTC.

J is TRBJ1-1 and V is TRBV9; D gene ambiguous. The V gene's germline CDR1 is SGDLS and CDR2 YYNGEE. The length of the CDR3 is 15 residues. Trimming stripped 2 bases from V and 4 bases from J, with 15 bases between. This CDR3 is CASSVDPLPVTEAFF. CDR3 in DNA: TGTGCCAGCAGCGTTGATCCCCTGCCGGTCACTGAAGCTTTCTTT.

This chain uses TRBV20-1 with TRBJ2-5; D call uncertain. The V end lost 3 bases, the J end lost 2 bases, and 10 bases lay between the germline ends. There are 13 residues in the CDR3. CDR1 is DFQATT, CDR2 SNEGSKA, per germline (reference sequence). CDR3 sequence reads: CSASFQFQETQYF. For the CDR3, the DNA is TGCAGTGCTAGTTTCCAGTTTCAAGAGACCCAGTACTTC.

The chain has TRBV15 and TRBJ2-7; 7 nucleotides agree with TRBD2. Germline loops: CDR1 LNHNV, CDR2 YYDKDF (reference sequence). The CDR3 length is 15 residues. The ends lost 0 bases at V and 0 bases at J; junction bases unmatched: 2. This CDR3 reads CATSRERGDSYEQYF. CDR3 coding DNA: TGTGCCACCAGCAGAGAACGGGGGGACTCCTACGAGCAGTACTTC.

This chain uses TRBV19 with TRBJ2-5; the D gene is possibly TRBD1 (6 bases). Germline-derived CDR1 and CDR2 are LNHDA and SQIVND (reference sequence). Trimming took 10 bases from V and 1 from J, leaving 16 bases between them. This CDR3 comprises 14 residues. DNA of the CDR3: TGTGCCACGATGCCGCAGGGGTTCCAAGAGACCCAGTACTTC. It codes for CATMPQGFQETQYF.

This clone was picked up a small number of times. V usage is TRBV28 and J usage is TRBJ1-2; perhaps TRBD1 as D (5 bases). CDR3 length: 16 residues. Trimming took off 4 bases at V and 8 bases at J, with 23 bases between the two ends. CDR1 is MDHEN, CDR2 SYDVKM, per germline. The CDR3 reads CASSSPGRGRFLGYTF. CDR3 DNA sequence: TGTGCCAGCAGTTCCCCGGGGCGGGGCAGGTTTTTAGGCTACACCTTC.

The chain combines TRBV7-6 with TRBJ2-5; 7 bases are shared with TRBD1. This CDR3 is 15 amino acids long. Germline trimming cut 5 bases from V and 2 bases from J; bases unmatched to any gene: 8. Per germline, CDR1 SGHVS and CDR2 FNYEAQ. This CDR3 reads CASSPIQGPQETQYF. CDR3 sequence (DNA): TGTGCCAGCAGCCCAATACAGGGGCCGCAAGAGACCCAGTACTTC. Supplemented by reference TRBV7-6 and TRBJ2-5, the full variable domain reads GAGVSQSPRYKVTKRGQDVALRCDPISGHVSLYWYRQALGQGPEFLTYFNYEAQQDKSGLPNDRFSAERPEGSISTLTIQRTEQRDSAMYRCASSPIQGPQETQYFGPGTRLLVL.

The CDR3 here is CASSSRDREAGDTQYF. The CDR3, as DNA: TGTGCCAGCAGCTCCCGGGACAGGGAGGCGGGGGATACGCAGTATTTT. This sequence joins TRBV21-1 and TRBJ2-3; the table names TRBD1, a call not compared with the DNA. TRBV21-1 is a listed pseudogene. The CDR3 runs to 16 residues.

V and J are TRBV5-1 and TRBJ1-6; 9 bases fit TRBD1. With V trimmed by 4 bases and J by 7 bases, 9 bases remained unmatched. Germline CDR1 SGHRS, CDR2 YFSETQ. This CDR3 region has 16 residues. CDR3 nucleotides: TGCGCCAGCAGCCTTATAACAGGGGGCAACAATTCACCCCTCCACTTT. It encodes CASSLITGGNNSPLHF.

The chain uses TRBV5-1 and TRBJ2-5; 8 nucleotides match TRBD2. There are 17 residues in the CDR3. Germline V gene lookup returns CDR1 SGHRS and CDR2 YFSETQ. J gave up 2 bases and V 3 bases, and 12 bases lay outside the gene matches. CDR3 DNA: TGCGCCAGCAGCTCCCTGGGGACTAGAGGGGGGCAAGAGACCCAGTACTTC. This gives the protein CASSSLGTRGGQETQYF.

The chain combines TRBV4-1 with TRBJ2-1; 8 bases are a match to TRBD2. V trimming: 2 bases; J trimming: 4 bases; junction bases outside the gene matches: 10. Germline V gene lookup returns CDR1 MGHRA and CDR2 YSYEKL. CDR3 length equals 17 residues. CDR3 sequence reads: CASSQLRGQRGYNEQFF. CDR3 in DNA: TGCGCCAGCAGCCAACTCCGCGGGCAGCGGGGGTACAATGAGCAGTTCTTC.

The chain recombines TRBV6-5 with TRBJ2-1, with 9 bases matching TRBD1. The CDR3 totals 15 residues. Germline assignment: CDR1 MNHEY and CDR2 SVGAGI. Trimming at V came to 10 bases and at J to 3 bases, leaving 10 bases not matched to a gene. The CDR3 is CATDSGTGHYNEQFF. The CDR3 DNA follows: TGTGCCACAGACTCGGGGACAGGGCACTACAATGAGCAGTTCTTC.

The chain recombines TRBV28 with TRBJ1-5, with D tentatively TRBD1 (6 bases). This CDR3 is 14 amino acids long. CDR1 MDHEN and CDR2 SYDVKM come from the germline V gene. The V end was cut by 4 bases, the J end by 6 bases, with 13 bases between. CDR3 in DNA: TGTGCCAGCAGTTCCGGTGGGGGGGCTCAGCCCCAGCATTTT. This codes for CASSSGGGAQPQHF.

The chain combines TRBV9 with TRBJ2-1, with TRBD1 as a possible D gene (5 bases). CDR3 length equals 13 residues. Germline-derived CDR1 and CDR2 are SGDLS and YYNGEE. V lost 4 bases and J 3 bases, leaving 8 bases between the germline ends. The CDR3 bases are TGTGCCAGCAGCACCAGGGTCTACAATGAGCAGTTCTTC. The encoded protein is CASSTRVYNEQFF.

This clone has only a few counts. The J gene is TRBJ1-6, the V gene TRBV5-1; 11 nucleotides align to TRBD1. CDR1 and CDR2 from the germline V gene are SGHRS and YFSETQ. The CDR3 covers 16 residues. The V and J ends lost 4 bases and 11 bases, in that order; junction bases with no gene match: 11. This CDR3 is CASSTRTGGLSPPLHF. CDR3 bases: TGCGCCAGCAGCACCCGGACAGGGGGCCTTTCCCCACCCCTCCACTTT.

The rearrangement joins TRBV3-1 (or the pseudogene TRBV3-2) to TRBJ2-5, with 8 nucleotides matching TRBD1. The junction had 9 bases not matched to a gene; V was cut back by 7 bases and J by 5 bases. CDR1 LGHDT and CDR2 YNNKEL come from the germline V gene (reference sequence). There are 14 residues in the CDR3. CDR3 sequence reads: CASTLTGAEETQYF. As DNA, the CDR3 is TGTGCCAGCACCCTGACAGGGGCGGAGGAGACCCAGTACTTC.

The V call is TRBV20-1, the J call TRBJ1-1; D gene unclear. Looked up from germline, CDR1 is DFQATT and CDR2 is SNEGSKA (reference sequence). The CDR3 totals 11 residues. Trimming left V 3 bases short and J 6 bases short, with 8 bases between. CDR3 amino acids: CSARPSSEAFF. The CDR3 DNA sequence: TGCAGTGCTAGGCCGAGCTCTGAAGCTTTCTTT.